The 5 T cell receptor beta chains below all came from one sample that was sequenced in a study of human T cells and chemical hapten exposure (dated by TCRdb to the early 2020s). In the paper's terms, the time point label means: pre-sensitization, week 0. Explained via the paper, the treatment or condition label denotes: therapeutic diphenylcyclopropenone sensitization with weekly scalp DPC. Library preparation used RACE. The sequencing machine was a NextSeq 500. The public reads were run again by TCRdb, first through fastp at Q25 and then through MiXCR, and only productive beta chains were kept. When rows share a CDR3 protein, they turn into one entry using the most common DNA and genes. In this sample the table shows tens of thousands of distinct CDR3 sequences, around 7% of which occur a single time. The biggest ten clones account for about 1.5% of the sample. The sequences come from whole blood, collected in connection with sensitization to the hapten diphenylcyclopropenone (DPC). The receptors originated from a woman in her 30s with alopecia areata. Some clones in this sample may be carry-over from other donors' samples.

This clonotype has a count of ten or more. The rearrangement joins TRBV12-3 or TRBV12-4 to TRBJ1-4; D perhaps matches TRBD1 (5 bases). CDR3 length: 14 amino acids. The V and J ends lost 6 bases and 3 bases respectively, with 11 bases between them. CDR3 nucleotide sequence: TGTGCCAGCAGGAGCGGGACGGCTAATGAAAAACTGTTTTTT. Residues: CASRSGTANEKLFF.

This clonotype appeared many times. The V and J genes are TRBV7-9 and TRBJ2-1; D possibly matches TRBD1 or TRBD2 (5 bases each). The CDR3 covers 16 residues. Trimming cost V 0 bases and J 3 bases, with 12 bases left between them. Germline V gene data show CDR1 as SEHNR and CDR2 as FQNEAQ (reference sequence). The CDR3 here is CASSLARGVVYNEQFF. The DNA of the CDR3 is TGTGCCAGCAGCTTAGCTAGGGGAGTGGTCTACAATGAGCAGTTCTTC.

The sample holds many counts of this clonotype. This chain links TRBV7-9 with TRBJ1-2; perhaps TRBD1 as D (5 bases). From germline, CDR1 is SEHNR and CDR2 FQNEAQ (reference sequence). The CDR3 is made up of 11 amino acids. V shed 3 bases and J shed 8 bases, with 7 bases lying between them. The CDR3 sequence is CASSLGRGYTF. The CDR3 DNA is TGTGCCAGCAGCTTGGGGCGCGGCTACACCTTC.

This clonotype has just a few counts. The chain has TRBV7-8 and TRBJ1-5, with D unresolved. The CDR3 extends over 15 amino acids. Per germline, CDR1 SGHVS and CDR2 FQNEAQ. Deletions cut 5 bases from V and 0 bases from J, with 11 bases between. The CDR3, as DNA: TGTGCCAGCAGCCCCCCGGAGGGTAGCAATCAGCCCCAGCATTTT. Residues: CASSPPEGSNQPQHF.

The table lists this clonotype with many counts. The chain carries TRBV20-1 and TRBJ2-3, with a tentative D call TRBD2 (6 bases). From germline, CDR1 is DFQATT and CDR2 SNEGSKA (reference sequence). The CDR3 has 14 residues. The germline V and J ends were trimmed by 5 bases and 1 base, with 13 bases remaining between them. The DNA for the CDR3 is TGCAGTGCTGACCTCGGGACTCGCACAGATACGCAGTATTTT. Translating gives CSADLGTRTDTQYF.